This TCR beta chain was captured in a study of blood T cell repertoires in COVID-19. Looking at the study overall: Italy, Spain and the United States were the sources of the convalescent and acute COVID-19 samples. Sources were T cells, B-cell-depleted T cells, or PBMCs; the material itself was cDNA or gDNA.

Per the original methods: Counts of nucleated cells, estimated from reference gene primer amplification, were obtained. Method: immunoSEQ multiplex PCR; TCRdb's copy keeps in-frame clones and lacks some. V, J and clone size derive from that table, while D and trimming were established from the DNA sequence. Of under 90,000 clones in the sample, about 91% were seen once. The junction had 6 bases not matched to a gene; V was cut back by 7 bases and J by 4 bases. The CDR3 contains 15 residues. CDR1 and CDR2 from the germline V gene are MDHEN and SYDVKM. V is TRBV28 and J is TRBJ2-1; 11 bases map to TRBD2. The TCR originated in a man aged 35 to 55 with COVID-19, enrolled during active disease. Sequencing was performed on peripheral blood. The CDR3 sequence is CASISGTSGYNEQFF. CDR3 bases: TGTGCCAGCATATCCGGGACTAGCGGATACAATGAGCAGTTCTTC.